This is a list of T cell receptor beta chains from one sample in a study of cytomegalovirus exposure and HLA in healthy donors. TCRdb's table, derived via immunoSEQ multiplex PCR, lists solely in-frame clones and lacks some. Of approximately 130,000 clones in the sample, about 78% were seen once. Sequencing was carried out using PBMCs. Source of these receptors: a human donor in good health. CDR3s include the opening cysteine and the closing phenylalanine or tryptophan. The D gene is left open where the match is weak. Size values are once, few and many counts, or a class for expanded clones, and some rows have none.

D	V	size	J	CDR3	DNA
TRBD1	TRBV5-6	NA	TRBJ2-3	CASSLRDRVRGDTQYF	TGTGCCAGCAGCCTCCGGGACAGGGTAAGGGGAGATACGCAGTATTTT
TRBD1	TRBV10-3	NA	TRBJ1-3	CAISGTGGSWGNTIYF	TGTGCCATCAGTGGAACAGGGGGCTCATGGGGAAACACCATATATTTT
TRBD1	TRBV27	NA	TRBJ1-5	CASSSLLTGYSNQPQHF	TGTGCCAGCAGTTCCCTCCTGACAGGGTATAGCAATCAGCCCCAGCATTTT
NA	TRBV2	NA	TRBJ2-1	CASSAWTHNEQFF	TGTGCCAGCAGTGCTTGGACTCACAATGAGCAGTTCTTC
TRBD1	TRBV25-1	NA	TRBJ1-1	CASSPRDRVGGLAEAFF	TGTGCCAGCAGCCCCCGGGACAGGGTAGGGGGGTTAGCTGAAGCTTTCTTT
TRBD1	TRBV19	few	TRBJ1-1	CASTVRDRATEAFF	TGTGCCAGTACCGTTAGGGACAGGGCCACTGAAGCTTTCTTT
NA	TRBV27	NA	TRBJ2-4	CASSLSWADLAKNIQYF	TGTGCCAGCAGTTTATCGTGGGCAGACCTAGCCAAAAACATTCAGTACTTC
NA	TRBV28	NA	TRBJ2-7	CASSPAGTPYYEQYF	TGTGCCAGCAGCCCAGCCGGGACACCCTACTACGAGCAGTACTTC
NA	TRBV6-1	NA	TRBJ1-3	CASSDDSTSGNTIYF	TGTGCCAGCAGCGACGACAGTACCTCTGGAAACACCATATATTTT
TRBD2	TRBV9	NA	TRBJ2-3	CASSVDPSGRLGTGTQYF	TGTGCCAGCAGCGTAGACCCTAGCGGGAGGTTGGGCACAGGTACGCAGTATTTT
NA	TRBV7-8	NA	TRBJ2-5	CASSLAPRITDQETQYF	TGTGCCAGCAGCTTAGCCCCACGAATAACGGACCAAGAGACCCAGTACTTC
NA	TRBV4-2	NA	TRBJ2-7	CASSQDLRVQNEQYF	TGTGCCAGCAGCCAAGATCTCAGGGTGCAGAACGAGCAGTACTTC
NA	TRBV6-5	NA	TRBJ1-4	CASTQGAFSHEKLFF	TGTGCCAGCACCCAAGGGGCCTTCAGCCATGAAAAACTGTTTTTT
TRBD1	TRBV29-1	NA	TRBJ2-7	CSGGGDKGLAYEQYF	TGCAGCGGAGGGGGCGACAAGGGCCTAGCCTACGAGCAGTACTTC
NA	TRBV10-3	NA	TRBJ1-5	CAISESRGSNQPQHF	TGTGCCATCAGTGAGTCAAGGGGCTCGAATCAGCCCCAGCATTTT
NA	TRBV19	NA	TRBJ2-2	CASSTGPGELFF	TGTGCCAGTAGTACAGGGCCCGGGGAGCTGTTTTTT
NA	TRBV6-1	NA	TRBJ2-5	CASSEAGSGVQETQYF	TGTGCCAGCAGTGAAGCGGGCTCCGGGGTTCAAGAGACCCAGTACTTC
NA	TRBV4-1	NA	TRBJ1-4	CASSQGRGYEKLFF	TGCGCCAGCAGCCAAGGCAGGGGCTATGAAAAACTGTTTTTT
TRBD2	TRBV15	once	TRBJ2-5	CATRGAGGTETQYF	TGTGCCACCCGGGGGGCGGGAGGGACAGAGACCCAGTACTTC
TRBD1	TRBV18	NA	TRBJ1-2	CASSPATGEGGYTF	TGTGCCAGCTCACCGGCGACAGGGGAGGGTGGCTACACCTTC
NA	TRBV6-1	once	TRBJ1-1	CASSAQGSNTEAFF	TGTGCCAGCAGTGCACAGGGATCAAACACTGAAGCTTTCTTT
NA	TRBV5-6	NA	TRBJ1-2	CASSAGRGGYTF	TGTGCCAGCAGCGCGGGCCGGGGGGGCTACACCTTC
TRBD2	TRBV7-2	few	TRBJ2-1	CASSLVSSGRPSYNEQFF	TGTGCCAGCAGCTTAGTTTCTAGCGGGAGGCCCTCCTACAATGAGCAGTTCTTC
TRBD2	TRBV28	NA	TRBJ2-7	CASSSSGGRGYEQYF	TGTGCCAGCAGTTCGTCGGGGGGGCGAGGGTACGAGCAGTACTTC
NA	TRBV19	NA	TRBJ2-6	CASTPQMVWASGANVLTF	TGTGCCAGTACGCCACAGATGGTGTGGGCCTCTGGGGCCAACGTCCTGACTTTC
NA	TRBV28	NA	TRBJ2-3	CASSWTTSKDTQYF	TGTGCCAGCAGTTGGACAACGAGCAAGGATACGCAGTATTTT
NA	TRBV18	NA	TRBJ1-1	CASSEQTEAFF	TGTGCCAGCTCAGAACAGACTGAAGCTTTCTTT
TRBD2	TRBV2	NA	TRBJ2-5	CASSEVPAGVETQYF	TGTGCCAGCAGTGAAGTACCAGCGGGGGTGGAGACCCAGTACTTC
NA	TRBV4-1	NA	TRBJ2-7	CASSAQVTYEQYF	TGCGCCAGCAGCGCTCAGGTGACCTACGAGCAGTACTTC
NA	TRBV27	NA	TRBJ1-2	CASSQNRLKGYTF	TGTGCCAGCAGTCAGAACAGGTTGAAGGGCTACACCTTC
NA	TRBV2	NA	TRBJ2-3	CASISVRTDTQYF	TGTGCCAGCATATCGGTACGCACAGATACGCAGTATTTT
NA	TRBV7-2	NA	TRBJ2-7	CASSLWAGKTYEQYF	TGTGCCAGCAGCCTATGGGCAGGAAAAACCTACGAGCAGTACTTC
TRBD1	TRBV29-1	NA	TRBJ2-7	CSALTGGPGEQYF	TGCAGCGCCCTCACAGGGGGCCCGGGAGAGCAGTACTTC
TRBD1	TRBV27	NA	TRBJ2-1	CASSLLTGGRHNEQFF	TGTGCCAGCAGTTTACTCACAGGGGGTAGGCACAATGAGCAGTTCTTC
TRBD1	TRBV6-5	NA	TRBJ1-5	CASSLTGGYQPQHF	TGTGCCAGCAGCCTCACAGGGGGCTATCAGCCCCAGCATTTT
NA	TRBV7-2	NA	TRBJ2-5	CASSSPHGGTQYF	TGTGCCAGCAGCTCCCCCCACGGTGGGACCCAGTACTTC
TRBD1	TRBV5-1	NA	TRBJ1-2	CASSSTGGVSYGYTF	TGCGCCAGCAGCTCGACAGGGGGTGTTAGCTATGGCTACACCTTC
NA	TRBV10-3	NA	TRBJ1-4	CAIKAGTNEKLFF	TGTGCCATCAAGGCAGGCACTAATGAAAAACTGTTTTTT
NA	TRBV18	NA	TRBJ1-1	CASSPRGGVIDTEAFF	TGTGCCAGCTCACCAAGAGGGGGTGTGATCGACACTGAAGCTTTCTTT
TRBD1	TRBV27	NA	TRBJ2-7	CASSLRDRVYEQYF	TGTGCCAGCAGTTTACGGGACAGGGTCTACGAGCAGTACTTC